Listed here is a single TCR beta chain. The source of the sample is a study of blood T cell repertoires in COVID-19. Background on the study: The United States, Italy and Spain were the sources of the acute and convalescent COVID-19 samples. Sources were T cells, B-cell-depleted T cells, or PBMCs; the material itself was cDNA or gDNA.

Per the original methods: Amplification of reference gene primers provided the estimated nucleated cell counts. The method was immunoSEQ multiplex PCR; TCRdb's version includes in-frame clones alone and lacks a portion of them. Clonal size and the V and J genes are those of that table, whereas D and trimming came from the DNA. The table lists 150,000 to 200,000 clones, roughly four fifths of them singletons, with about 5.5% in the top ten. With 6 bases removed from V and 4 bases from J, the gap between germline ends came to 10 bases. Germline V CDR1 and CDR2: MNHEY, SVGAGI. The CDR3 length is 13 residues.

This receptor was obtained from a woman between 25 and 40 years old with acute or convalescent COVID-19. V and J are TRBV6-5 and TRBJ1-5; D possibly corresponds to TRBD1 (6 bases). Sequenced input: peripheral blood. In DNA form, the CDR3 reads TGTGCCAGCAGGGCAGGGGTGAATCAGCCCCAGCATTTT. It codes for CASRAGVNQPQHF.